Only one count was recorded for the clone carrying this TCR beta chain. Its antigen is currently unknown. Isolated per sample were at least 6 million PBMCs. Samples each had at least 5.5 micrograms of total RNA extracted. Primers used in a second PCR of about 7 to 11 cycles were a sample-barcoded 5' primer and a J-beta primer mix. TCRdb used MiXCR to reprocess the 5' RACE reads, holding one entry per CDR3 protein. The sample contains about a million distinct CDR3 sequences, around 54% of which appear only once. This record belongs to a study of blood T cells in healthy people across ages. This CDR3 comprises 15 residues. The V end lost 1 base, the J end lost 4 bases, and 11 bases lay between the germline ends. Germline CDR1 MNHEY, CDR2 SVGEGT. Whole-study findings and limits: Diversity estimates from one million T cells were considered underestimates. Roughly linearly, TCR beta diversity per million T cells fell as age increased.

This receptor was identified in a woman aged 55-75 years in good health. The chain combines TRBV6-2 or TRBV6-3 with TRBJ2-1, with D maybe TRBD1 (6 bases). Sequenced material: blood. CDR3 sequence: CASSYLGGRYNEQFF. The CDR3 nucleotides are TGTGCCAGCAGTTACTTAGGGGGACGGTACAATGAGCAGTTCTTC.